Following are 10 T cell receptor beta chains from one sample sequenced in a study of PD-1 blockade in mismatch repair-deficient tumors. Only in-frame clones appear in the TCRdb table, and some are missing; sequencing was by immunoSEQ multiplex PCR. The sample includes 15,000 to 25,000 clones, more than 65% seen only once; the top ten take about 1.5%. Material: PBMCs, obtained 52 weeks after starting pembrolizumab. The receptors shown here come from an adult with mismatch repair-deficient cancer.

This clone was seen once. The rearrangement links TRBV6-1 to TRBJ2-2, with D perhaps TRBD1 (6 bases). The germline CDR1 and CDR2 sequences are MNHNS and SASEGT. The CDR3 has 13 residues. V shed 4 bases and J shed 6 bases, with 9 bases lying between them. CDR3 protein: CASSGNRAGELFF. As DNA, the CDR3 is TGTGCCAGCAGTGGTAACAGGGCCGGGGAGCTGTTTTTT.

The chain is built from TRBV9 and TRBJ2-2; 11 nucleotides line up with TRBD2. The V and J ends lost 4 bases and 7 bases, in that order; junction bases with no gene match: 6. Germline lookup yields CDR1 SGDLS and CDR2 YYNGEE. The CDR3 consists of 15 residues. DNA for the CDR3: TGTGCCAGCAGCTATAGCGGGAGGGCCAGCGGGGAGCTGTTTTTT. Translating it yields CASSYSGRASGELFF.

This chain links TRBV29-1 with TRBJ2-1; no clear D. The V end was cut by 7 bases, the J end by 7 bases, with 8 bases between. The germline V gene has CDR1 SQVTM and CDR2 ANQGSEA. This CDR3 spans 10 amino acids. CDR3 DNA sequence: TGCAGCGCTGCTAGAAATGAGCAGTTCTTC. Encoded protein: CSAARNEQFF.

V and J are TRBV4-2 and TRBJ2-1; no clear D gene. Germline CDR1 is LGHNA and CDR2 is YNFKEQ. The CDR3 extends over 13 amino acids. With 0 bases removed from V and 15 bases from J, the gap between germline ends came to 15 bases. CDR3 region: CASSQDFGGVRFF. The CDR3 region has the DNA TGTGCCAGCAGCCAAGATTTTGGTGGAGTACGGTTCTTC.

V gene TRBV15 combines with J gene TRBJ1-3; D is possibly TRBD1 (5 bases). CDR1 is LNHNV, CDR2 YYDKDF, per germline (reference sequence). CDR3 length: 16 amino acids. The V end lost 1 base, the J end lost 4 bases, and 14 bases lay between the germline ends. Written as DNA, the CDR3 is TGTGCCACCAGCAGAGCTCGGGGGACCGCCGGAAACACCATATATTTT. Amino acids: CATSRARGTAGNTIYF.

The gene calls are TRBV5-1 and TRBJ2-2; no clear D gene. The CDR3 runs to 16 residues. The germline gives CDR1 SGHRS, CDR2 YFSETQ. V was cut by 0 bases and J by 0 bases, with 9 bases left in between. The CDR3 is CASSLAVATNTGELFF. CDR3 nucleotides: TGCGCCAGCAGCTTGGCGGTTGCAACGAACACCGGGGAGCTGTTTTTT.

The chain combines TRBV13 with TRBJ2-1; 11 nucleotides match TRBD2. Germline CDR1 PRHDT, CDR2 FYEKMQ (reference sequence). J was trimmed by 5 bases and V by 3 bases; bases with no gene match: 6. This CDR3 spans 16 amino acids. The CDR3 region is CASSLGTSGRNNEQFF. CDR3 bases: TGTGCCAGCAGCTTGGGAACTAGCGGGAGAAACAATGAGCAGTTCTTC.

This chain joins TRBV5-1 and TRBJ2-2; tentative D call: TRBD2 (6 bases). This CDR3 is 14 amino acids long. Trimming took 4 bases from V and 6 from J, leaving 13 bases between them. Germline V CDR1 and CDR2: SGHRS, YFSETQ. The CDR3 loop is CASSAGRGAGELFF. CDR3 coding DNA: TGCGCCAGCAGCGCCGGACGCGGGGCCGGGGAGCTGTTTTTT. The variable domain in full, completed from reference TRBV5-1 and TRBJ2-2, reads KAGVTQTPRYLIKTRGQQVTLSCSPISGHRSVSWYQQTPGQGLQFLFEYFSETQRNKGNFPGRFSGRQFSNSRSEMNVSTLELGDSALYLCASSAGRGAGELFFGEGSRLTVL.

The V gene is TRBV27, the J gene TRBJ2-7; perhaps TRBD2 as D (5 bases). V gave up 3 bases and J gave up 4 bases, with 10 bases separating them. Germline V lookup: CDR1 MNHEY, CDR2 SMNVEV (reference sequence). This CDR3 has 13 residues. The CDR3 nucleotides are TGTGCCAGCAGTTTGGTTTCGGGGTACGAGCAGTACTTC. Translated, it gives CASSLVSGYEQYF.

V gene TRBV19 combines with J gene TRBJ2-5; 7 bases fit TRBD2. The CDR3 has 14 amino acids. Germline loops: CDR1 LNHDA, CDR2 SQIVND (reference sequence). Losses at the gene ends were 3 bases for V and 6 bases for J; bases not matched to a gene: 7. The DNA of the CDR3 is TGTGCCAGTAGTATCGGGGGGACGGACAAGACCCAGTACTTC. Translating gives CASSIGGTDKTQYF.